The TCR beta chain under discussion was sequenced for a study of cytotoxic CD8 clonotypes in ibrutinib-treated CLL. This clone was picked up one time. What it recognizes is unknown. This CDR3 comprises 14 residues. V was pared by 6 bases and J by 3 bases, with 15 bases between. Germline assignment: CDR1 MNHEY and CDR2 SMNVEV (reference sequence). The table came from immunoSEQ multiplex PCR; TCRdb's copy has only in-frame clones and leaves some out. The sample lists 150,000 to 200,000 clones, roughly 72% occurring once. Study-wide results and limits: Baseline-level clonality went beyond age-matched healthy donors and moved in step with circulating CD8+ T-cell counts.

The sample here was PBMCs, taken after 24 months of ibrutinib treatment. V gene TRBV27 combines with J gene TRBJ2-7; no clear D gene. The TCR was taken from a human donor with chronic lymphocytic leukemia. CDR3 sequence (DNA): TGTGCCAGCAGCACGAAACCCTGGGTCTACGAGCAGTACTTC. Protein product: CASSTKPWVYEQYF.